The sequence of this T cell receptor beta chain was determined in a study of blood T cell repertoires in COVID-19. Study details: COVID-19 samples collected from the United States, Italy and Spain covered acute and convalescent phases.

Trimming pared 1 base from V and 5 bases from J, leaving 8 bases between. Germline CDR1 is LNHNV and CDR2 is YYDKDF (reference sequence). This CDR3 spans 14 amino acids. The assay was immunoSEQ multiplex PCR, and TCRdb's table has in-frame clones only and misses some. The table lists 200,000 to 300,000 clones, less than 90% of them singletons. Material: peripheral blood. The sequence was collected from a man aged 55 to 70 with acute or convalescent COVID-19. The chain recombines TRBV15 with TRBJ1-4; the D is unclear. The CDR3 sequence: CATSRGQVNEKLFF. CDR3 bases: TGTGCCACCAGCAGAGGGCAAGTAAATGAAAAACTGTTTTTT.